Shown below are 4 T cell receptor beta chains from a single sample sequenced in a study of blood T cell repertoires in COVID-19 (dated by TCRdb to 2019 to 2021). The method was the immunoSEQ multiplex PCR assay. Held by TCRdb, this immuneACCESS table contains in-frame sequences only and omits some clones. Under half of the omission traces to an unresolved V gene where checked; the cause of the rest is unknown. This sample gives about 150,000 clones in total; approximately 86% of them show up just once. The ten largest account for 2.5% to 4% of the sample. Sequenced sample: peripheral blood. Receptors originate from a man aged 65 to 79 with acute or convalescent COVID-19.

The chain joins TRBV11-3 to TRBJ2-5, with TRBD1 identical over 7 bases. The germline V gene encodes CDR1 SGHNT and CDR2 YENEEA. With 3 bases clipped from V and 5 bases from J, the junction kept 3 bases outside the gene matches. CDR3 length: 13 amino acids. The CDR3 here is CASSFGQEETQYF. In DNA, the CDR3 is TGTGCCAGCAGCTTCGGACAGGAGGAGACCCAGTACTTC.

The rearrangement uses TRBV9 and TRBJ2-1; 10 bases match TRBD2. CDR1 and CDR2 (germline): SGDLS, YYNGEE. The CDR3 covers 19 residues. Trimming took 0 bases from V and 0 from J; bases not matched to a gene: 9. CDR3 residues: CASSVATASGSASYNEQFF. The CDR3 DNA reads TGTGCCAGCAGCGTAGCTACGGCTAGCGGGAGTGCCTCCTACAATGAGCAGTTCTTC.

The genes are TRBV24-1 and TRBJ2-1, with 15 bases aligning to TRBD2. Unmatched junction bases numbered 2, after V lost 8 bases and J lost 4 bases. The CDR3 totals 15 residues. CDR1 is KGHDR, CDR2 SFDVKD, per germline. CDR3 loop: CATTGTSGRYNEQFF. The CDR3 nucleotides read TGTGCCACCACCGGGACTAGCGGGAGGTACAATGAGCAGTTCTTC.

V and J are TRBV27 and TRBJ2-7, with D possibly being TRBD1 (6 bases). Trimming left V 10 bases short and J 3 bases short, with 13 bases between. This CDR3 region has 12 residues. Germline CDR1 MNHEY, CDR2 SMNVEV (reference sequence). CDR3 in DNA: TGTGCCAAGTTACAGGGTTGCTACGAGCAGTACTTC. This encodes CAKLQGCYEQYF.